This section outlines one TCR beta chain sequence together with its context. The data derive from a study of cytomegalovirus exposure and HLA in healthy donors. PCR was performed using 60 Vbeta and 13 Jbeta primers. Profiled with immunoSEQ multiplex PCR; TCRdb holds only in-frame clones, not every one. The sample records more than 95,000 clones, roughly 80% being singletons. The source material was PBMCs. The TCR sequence derives from a woman in her thirties or forties in good health and CMV-seropositive.

The CDR3, as DNA: TGTGCCAGCAGCCAAGTGGGGGGGGAGGGTCGGGAGACCCAGTACTTC. Its translation is CASSQVGGEGRETQYF. This chain uses TRBV4-2 with TRBJ2-5; 7 nucleotides line up with TRBD2. The ends lost 1 base at V and 5 bases at J; junction bases unmatched: 10. CDR1 and CDR2 from the germline V gene are LGHNA and YNFKEQ. This CDR3 is built from 16 residues.